The 21 T cell receptor beta chains presented below share a single source sample, sequenced in a study of blood T cell repertoires in COVID-19. The table came from immunoSEQ multiplex PCR; TCRdb's copy has only in-frame clones and leaves some out. The data contain 30,000 to 45,000 clones, roughly 80% of them seen just once; the ten biggest clones take up about a tenth. Input material: peripheral blood. The receptors were gathered from a man between 60 and 75 years old in a cohort sampled during active COVID-19.

In nucleotides, the CDR3 is TGTGCCAGCAGCCCGGGGACTAGCGGTAATGAGCAGTTCTTC. This gives the protein CASSPGTSGNEQFF. The chain recombines TRBV9 with TRBJ2-1; 11 nucleotides line up with TRBD2. The CDR3 sequence is 14 residues long. The junction had 4 bases not matched to a gene; V was cut back by 4 bases and J by 7 bases. Per germline, CDR1 SGDLS and CDR2 YYNGEE.

The CDR3 DNA reads as TGTGCCAGCATACAGGGGGCTATTCCTAATCAGCCCCAGCATTTT. This sequence encodes CASIQGAIPNQPQHF. This sequence joins TRBV6-5 and TRBJ1-5; 9 bases fit TRBD1. The CDR3 runs to 15 residues. V gave up 7 bases and J gave up 4 bases; unmatched junction bases: 8. Per the germline V gene, CDR1 is MNHEY and CDR2 is SVGAGI.

The chain combines TRBV7-8 with TRBJ2-2; 9 nucleotides align to TRBD1. The CDR3 covers 16 residues. J lost 1 base, V lost 3 bases, and 3 bases had no gene match. Looked up from germline, CDR1 is SGHVS and CDR2 is FQNEAQ. The CDR3 sequence is CASSLEGQGNTGELFF. CDR3 DNA: TGTGCCAGCAGCTTGGAGGGACAGGGGAACACCGGGGAGCTGTTTTTT.

The chain is built from TRBV30 and TRBJ2-1, with 10 nucleotides matching TRBD2. The CDR3 is made up of 14 amino acids. Germline values: CDR1 GTSNPN, CDR2 SVGIG (reference sequence). The J segment lost 6 bases and the V segment lost 3 bases, leaving 5 bases of the junction unmatched. CDR3 nucleotide sequence: TGTGCCTGGAGCCAGCGGGGGGGGTTCAATGAGCAGTTCTTC. It codes for CAWSQRGGFNEQFF.

This clone was picked up one time. V is TRBV18 and J is TRBJ2-1, with 7 positions matching TRBD2. Trimming removed 1 base from V and 2 bases from J; junction bases left unmatched: 8. CDR1 is KGHSH, CDR2 LQKENI, per germline. The CDR3 contains 17 residues. Here the CDR3 DNA reads TGTGCCAGCTCACCACGGGCTAGCGGATCCACCTACAATGAGCAGTTCTTC. Its protein is CASSPRASGSTYNEQFF.

This clone was seen more than once but under ten times. The CDR3 loop is CASERELAGDHEQYF. CDR3 nucleotide sequence: TGTGCCAGTGAGCGTGAATTAGCGGGAGATCACGAGCAGTACTTC. The rearrangement uses TRBV27 and TRBJ2-7; TRBD2 matches at 9 bases. The CDR3 loop spans 15 amino acids. The germline V gene encodes CDR1 MNHEY and CDR2 SMNVEV (reference sequence). Losses at the gene ends were 9 bases for V and 5 bases for J; bases not matched to a gene: 14.

This rearrangement joins TRBV27 to TRBJ2-1, with 7 bases that match TRBD2. The CDR3 extends over 13 amino acids. Trimming cost V 5 bases and J 7 bases; bases outside gene matches: 5. The germline V gene has CDR1 MNHEY and CDR2 SMNVEV (reference sequence). The DNA for the CDR3 is TGTGCCAGCAGTGTGAGACTAGCAAATGAGCAGTTCTTC. Translated, it gives CASSVRLANEQFF.

DNA of the CDR3: TGTGCCAGCAGTGAAACGGGACAGGCGACTGGGGCCAACGTCCTGACTTTC. This translates into CASSETGQATGANVLTF. The chain employs TRBV2 and TRBJ2-6, with TRBD1 identical over 8 bases. Germline CDR1 and CDR2: SNHLY and FYNNEI. The CDR3 length is 17 residues. Losses at the gene ends were 2 bases for V and 2 bases for J; bases not matched to a gene: 5.

The chain combines TRBV30 with TRBJ2-3, with a possible D match to TRBD1 (5 bases). CDR3 length: 12 residues. Germline V gene lookup returns CDR1 GTSNPN and CDR2 SVGIG (reference sequence). V was cut by 5 bases and J by 8 bases, with 14 bases left in between. CDR3 residues: CAWGGAARTQYF. The CDR3 nucleotides read TGTGCCTGGGGTGGGGCGGCCCGTACGCAGTATTTT.

This clone was observed a handful of times. The J gene is TRBJ2-4, the V gene TRBV6-5; weak D call: TRBD1 (6 bases). Germline assignment: CDR1 MNHEY and CDR2 SVGAGI. The ends were cut back, 6 bases at V and 9 bases at J, with 15 bases in the middle. CDR3 length: 13 amino acids. This CDR3 reads CASSLQGSGIQYF. CDR3 coding DNA: TGTGCCAGCAGCCTTCAGGGGAGTGGCATTCAGTACTTC.

V gene TRBV7-2 combines with J gene TRBJ1-2, with TRBD1 matching over 7 bases. The J segment lost 5 bases and the V segment lost 4 bases, leaving 4 bases of the junction unmatched. The CDR3 loop spans 13 amino acids. Germline loops: CDR1 SGHTA, CDR2 FQGNSA. CDR3 amino acids: CASSYARGYGYTF. Written as DNA, the CDR3 is TGTGCCAGCAGCTACGCCAGGGGGTATGGCTACACCTTC. Drawing the rest from reference TRBV7-2 and TRBJ1-2, the complete variable domain is GAGVSQSPSNKVTEKGKDVELRCDPISGHTALYWYRQSLGQGLEFLIYFQGNSAPDKSGLPSDRFSAERTGGSVSTLTIQRTQQEDSAVYLCASSYARGYGYTFGSGTRLTVV.

This chain links TRBV5-4 with TRBJ2-3; 9 nucleotides align to TRBD2. V was pared by 0 bases and J by 5 bases, with 16 bases of the junction left unmatched. The germline V gene encodes CDR1 SGHNT and CDR2 YYREEE (reference sequence). The length of the CDR3 is 19 residues. The CDR3 DNA reads as TGTGCCAGCAGCTTGGTGCACGGGTTTGCGGGAGGGTTTGAAGATACGCAGTATTTT. Amino acid sequence: CASSLVHGFAGGFEDTQYF.

V is TRBV19 and J is TRBJ1-2; D is unresolved. V was cut by 2 bases and J by 3 bases, with 7 bases left in between. CDR1 is LNHDA, CDR2 SQIVND, per germline (reference sequence). This CDR3 spans 13 amino acids. The CDR3 reads CASSIMRDYGYTF. The CDR3 DNA reads as TGTGCCAGTAGTATAATGCGGGACTATGGCTACACCTTC.

The rearrangement links TRBV6-5 to TRBJ1-5; D gene unclear. The V end lost 6 bases, the J end lost 0 bases, and 12 bases lay between the germline ends. The CDR3 consists of 15 residues. Per the germline V gene, CDR1 is MNHEY and CDR2 is SVGAGI. CDR3 DNA sequence: TGTGCCAGCAGCGTTGGAGGCAATAGCAATCAGCCCCAGCATTTT. Its translation: CASSVGGNSNQPQHF.

The chain couples TRBV10-3 to TRBJ2-7; 12 bases fit TRBD2. Germline V gene sequence: CDR1 ENHRY, CDR2 SYGVKD. The V and J ends lost 8 bases and 0 bases, in that order; junction bases with no gene match: 2. The CDR3 extends over 14 amino acids. CDR3 in DNA: TGTGCCATCCGGACTAGCGGGACCTCCTACGAGCAGTACTTC. Translation gives CAIRTSGTSYEQYF.

This clone occurred a few times. The same CDR3 also results from other DNA sequences found in this sample. The V call is TRBV11-2, the J call TRBJ2-5; D is possibly TRBD2 (5 bases). Germline V lookup: CDR1 SGHAT, CDR2 FQNNGV. The CDR3 is 13 amino acids. Trimming left V 1 base short and J 2 bases short, with 5 bases between. The CDR3 sequence: CASSLGRQETQYF. In DNA form, the CDR3 reads TGTGCCAGCAGCTTAGGGAGGCAAGAGACCCAGTACTTC.

This clone ranks as medium-sized. This rearrangement joins TRBV18 to TRBJ2-2, with D maybe TRBD1 (5 bases). In germline, CDR1 is KGHSH, CDR2 LQKENI. V shed 3 bases and J shed 1 base, with 12 bases lying between them. The CDR3 has 16 residues. CDR3 bases: TGTGCCAGCTCACCGGTCAGGGTCGAGAACACCGGGGAGCTGTTTTTT. Its protein product is CASSPVRVENTGELFF. The full variable domain, its missing parts supplied by reference TRBV18 and TRBJ2-2, is NAGVMQNPRHLVRRRGQEARLRCSPMKGHSHVYWYRQLPEEGLKFMVYLQKENIIDESGMPKERFSAEFPKEGPSILRIQQVVRGDSAAYFCASSPVRVENTGELFFGEGSRLTVL.

This clone was counted a single time. The chain links TRBV2 to TRBJ1-1; D is possibly TRBD1 (5 bases). Germline CDR1 and CDR2: SNHLY and FYNNEI. The CDR3 sequence is 14 residues long. Trimming removed 6 bases from V and 6 bases from J, with 17 bases in between. In DNA form, the CDR3 reads TGTGCCAGCAGCGAACAGGTTCCTTTCTCTGAAGCTTTCTTT. This gives the protein CASSEQVPFSEAFF.

The rearrangement joins TRBV13 to TRBJ1-2; the D gene is possibly TRBD1 (5 bases). Trimming cost V 5 bases and J 4 bases, with 14 bases left between them. Germline V gives CDR1 PRHDT, CDR2 FYEKMQ (reference sequence). The CDR3 covers 14 residues. CDR3 sequence reads: CASSLSGGTYGYTF. The DNA for the CDR3 is TGTGCCAGCAGCCTATCCGGGGGGACCTATGGCTACACCTTC.

The chain couples TRBV7-9 to TRBJ2-6; TRBD1 aligns across 10 bases. The V segment lost 5 bases and the J segment 0 bases; nucleotides outside the gene matches: 1. The CDR3 contains 16 residues. The germline V gene encodes CDR1 SEHNR and CDR2 FQNEAQ (reference sequence). CDR3 loop: CASSRDRGSGANVLTF. DNA of the CDR3: TGTGCCAGCAGCCGGGACAGGGGCTCTGGGGCCAACGTCCTGACTTTC.

The genes are TRBV7-3 and TRBJ2-3; TRBD2 agrees at 9 bases. The CDR3 is made up of 15 amino acids. The germline gives CDR1 SGHTA, CDR2 FQGTGA. V gave up 5 bases and J gave up 1 base; unmatched junction bases: 4. The CDR3 sequence: CASSPASGGTDTQYF. The CDR3, as DNA: TGTGCCAGCAGCCCGGCTAGCGGGGGCACAGATACGCAGTATTTT.